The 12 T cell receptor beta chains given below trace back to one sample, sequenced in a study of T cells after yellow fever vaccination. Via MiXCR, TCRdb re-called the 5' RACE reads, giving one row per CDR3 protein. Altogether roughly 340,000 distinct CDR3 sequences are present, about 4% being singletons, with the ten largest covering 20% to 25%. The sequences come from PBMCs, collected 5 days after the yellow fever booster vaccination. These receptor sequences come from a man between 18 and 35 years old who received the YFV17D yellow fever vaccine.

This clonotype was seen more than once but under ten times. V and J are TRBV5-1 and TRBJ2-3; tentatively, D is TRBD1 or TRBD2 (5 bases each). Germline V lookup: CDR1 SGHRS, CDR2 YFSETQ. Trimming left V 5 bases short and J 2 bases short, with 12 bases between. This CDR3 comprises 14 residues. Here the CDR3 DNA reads TGCGCCAGCAGTTGGGACGCGCCCACAGATACGCAGTATTTT. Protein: CASSWDAPTDTQYF. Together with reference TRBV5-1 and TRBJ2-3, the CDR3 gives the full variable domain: KAGVTQTPRYLIKTRGQQVTLSCSPISGHRSVSWYQQTPGQGLQFLFEYFSETQRNKGNFPGRFSGRQFSNSRSEMNVSTLELGDSALYLCASSWDAPTDTQYFGPGTRLTVL.

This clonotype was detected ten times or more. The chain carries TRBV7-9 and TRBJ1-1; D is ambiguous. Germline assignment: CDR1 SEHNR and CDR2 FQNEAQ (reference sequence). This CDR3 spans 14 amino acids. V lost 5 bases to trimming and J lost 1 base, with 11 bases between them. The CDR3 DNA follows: TGTGCCAGCAGCAAATATGCAGGGAACACTGAAGCTTTCTTT. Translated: CASSKYAGNTEAFF.

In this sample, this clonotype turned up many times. The CDR3 region is CASSSPVIRGGEQYV. CDR3 coding DNA: TGTGCCAGCAGTTCCCCAGTGATCCGGGGAGGCGAGCAGTACGTC. The V call is TRBV28, the J call TRBJ2-7; a possible D gene is TRBD2 (6 bases). Per germline, CDR1 MDHEN and CDR2 SYDVKM. The CDR3 has 15 amino acids. V was cut by 4 bases and J by 6 bases, with 19 bases left in between.

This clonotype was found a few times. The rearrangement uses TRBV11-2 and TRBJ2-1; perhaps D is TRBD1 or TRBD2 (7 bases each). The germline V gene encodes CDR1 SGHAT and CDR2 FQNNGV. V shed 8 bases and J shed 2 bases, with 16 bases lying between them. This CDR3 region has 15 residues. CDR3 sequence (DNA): TGTGCCAGCGGATTCAGGGGGGGGCCCTACAATGAGCAGTTCTTC. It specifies CASGFRGGPYNEQFF.

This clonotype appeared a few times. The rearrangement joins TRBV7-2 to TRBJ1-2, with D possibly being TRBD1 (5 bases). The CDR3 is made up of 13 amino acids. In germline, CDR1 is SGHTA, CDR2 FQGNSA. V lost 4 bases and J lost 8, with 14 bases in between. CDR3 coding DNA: TGTGCCAGCAGCTCGCGGGACGGAGGAGGCTACACCTTC. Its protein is CASSSRDGGGYTF.

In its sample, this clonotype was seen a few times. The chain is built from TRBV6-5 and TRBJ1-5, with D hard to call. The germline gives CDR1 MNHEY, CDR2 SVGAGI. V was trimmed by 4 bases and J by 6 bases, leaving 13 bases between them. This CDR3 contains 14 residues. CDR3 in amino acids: CASSSGESRQPQHF. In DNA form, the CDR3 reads TGTGCCAGCAGTTCGGGAGAAAGCCGTCAGCCCCAGCATTTT.

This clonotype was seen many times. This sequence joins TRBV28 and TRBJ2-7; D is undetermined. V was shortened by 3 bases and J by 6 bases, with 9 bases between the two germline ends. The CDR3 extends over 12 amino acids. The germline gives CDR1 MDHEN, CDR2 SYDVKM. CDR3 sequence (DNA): TGTGCCAGCAGTTTTGGGCAACGCGAGCAGTACGTC. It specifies CASSFGQREQYV.

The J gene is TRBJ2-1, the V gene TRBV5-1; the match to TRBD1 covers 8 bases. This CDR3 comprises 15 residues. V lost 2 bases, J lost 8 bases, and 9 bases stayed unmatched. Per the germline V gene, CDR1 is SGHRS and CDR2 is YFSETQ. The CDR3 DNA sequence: TGCGCCAGCAGCTTAATCCCCGGACAGGGATATGAGCAGTTCTTC. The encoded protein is CASSLIPGQGYEQFF.

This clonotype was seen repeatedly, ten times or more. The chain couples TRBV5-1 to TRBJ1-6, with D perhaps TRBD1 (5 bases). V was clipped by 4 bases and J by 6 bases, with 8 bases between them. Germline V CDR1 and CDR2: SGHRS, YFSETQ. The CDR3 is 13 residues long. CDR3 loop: CASSTGGNSPLHF. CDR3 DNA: TGCGCCAGCAGCACGGGGGGTAATTCACCCCTCCACTTT.

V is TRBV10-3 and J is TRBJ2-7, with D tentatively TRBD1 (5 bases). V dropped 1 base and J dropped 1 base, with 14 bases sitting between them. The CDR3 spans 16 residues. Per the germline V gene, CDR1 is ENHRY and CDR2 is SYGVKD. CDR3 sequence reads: CAISEFQGVGSYEQYF. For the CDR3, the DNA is TGTGCCATCAGTGAGTTTCAGGGCGTGGGGTCCTACGAGCAGTACTTC.

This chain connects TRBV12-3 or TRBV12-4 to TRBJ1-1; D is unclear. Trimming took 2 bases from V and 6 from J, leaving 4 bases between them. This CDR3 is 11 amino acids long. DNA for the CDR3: TGTGCCAGCAGTTTAATGTCTGAAGCTTTCTTT. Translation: CASSLMSEAFF.

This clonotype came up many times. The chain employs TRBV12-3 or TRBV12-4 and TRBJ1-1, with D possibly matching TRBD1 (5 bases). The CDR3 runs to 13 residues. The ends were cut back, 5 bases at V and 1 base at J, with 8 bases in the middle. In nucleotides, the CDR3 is TGTGCCAGCAGTAGACAGACGAACACTGAAGCTTTCTTT. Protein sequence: CASSRQTNTEAFF.